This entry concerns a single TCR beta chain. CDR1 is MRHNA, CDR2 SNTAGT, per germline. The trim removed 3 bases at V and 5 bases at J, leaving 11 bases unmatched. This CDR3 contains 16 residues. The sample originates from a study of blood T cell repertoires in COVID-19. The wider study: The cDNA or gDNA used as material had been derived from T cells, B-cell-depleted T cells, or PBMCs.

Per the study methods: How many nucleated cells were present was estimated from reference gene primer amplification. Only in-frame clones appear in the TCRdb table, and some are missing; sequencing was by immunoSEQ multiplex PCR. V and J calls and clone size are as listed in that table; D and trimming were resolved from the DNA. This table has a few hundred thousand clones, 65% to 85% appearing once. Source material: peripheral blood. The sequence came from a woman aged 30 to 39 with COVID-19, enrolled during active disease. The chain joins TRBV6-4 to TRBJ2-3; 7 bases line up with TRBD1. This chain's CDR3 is CASSEAQTGFKDTQYF. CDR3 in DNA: TGTGCCAGCAGTGAAGCTCAGACAGGGTTTAAAGATACGCAGTATTTT.